The source of this TCR beta chain is a study of beta chain features in type 1 diabetes (dated by TCRdb to between 2018 and 2020). Notes on the research overall: Mean age, gender distribution, total cell number and subset yield did not differ between patients and healthy donors. A total of some 110 million sorted cells were examined across all samples, and a strong correlation was observed between cell number per subset and RNA yield. The study compared TCRB repertoires of sorted circulating CD4+ T cell subsets between recently diagnosed type 1 diabetes patients and matched healthy donors. Whereas all 28 donors provided naive and central memory subsets, regulatory and stem cell-like memory subsets were isolated from just 8 patients and about 8 healthy donors. Beyond this particular receptor, the publication reports: A moderate but significant shortening of TCRB CDR3 length was observed in type 1 diabetes patients in all four CD4+ subsets. HLA sub-analyses involved small numbers of individuals, so any influence of HLA type on TCRB rearrangement remained unresolved. The naive, central memory and regulatory TCRB repertoires appeared to resemble one another more closely among patients than among healthy donors. At VDJ recombination sites, patients with type 1 diabetes made fewer insertions and deleted more nucleotides, a pattern implying thymic rearrangement abnormalities. Shorter templates might have been favored by PCR, but patient and control samples were amplified and corrected together, so both groups would have been affected equally by any skew. Because cDNA was sequenced instead of genomic DNA, highly expressing activated cells could be over-represented, though the groups showed no difference in activation or CD3 levels.

On this clone: Its antigen specificity is not known. It has no much larger one-base neighbor in the sample; base qualities were not kept.

Each donor gave one peripheral blood draw, averaging approximately 0.11 L, which was collected into heparinised tubes. Using a panel that included CD45RO, CCR7, CD25, CD127, CD95 and CD27, naive, central memory, regulatory and stem cell-like memory CD4+ T cells were sorted on a BD FACSAria II. Purity was above 95% for every sorted population. PBMCs were isolated right away by Lymphoprep density gradient centrifugation and were stained directly, without culture. So that batch effects would be minimized, each experiment stained and sorted samples in pairs, pairing one healthy donor with one patient. The entire isolated RNA was reverse transcribed using the High Capacity cDNA Reverse Transcription Kit, and thus expressed TCRB transcripts were sequenced. Survey-depth immunoSEQ sequencing was performed on stem cell-like memory T cell samples, with an average of roughly 930,000 total reads per sample. Sorted cells were lysed in RLT buffer and RNA was extracted with DNase-treated RNeasy Micro or Mini kits, depending on cell number. To prevent cross-contamination, each cell subset was processed individually, whereas patient and healthy donor samples were processed jointly. The immunoSEQ multiplex PCR was used to amplify TCRB sequences from cDNA, yielding 87-bp fragments that span the CDR3 region. Sequencing of the amplicons was performed on the Illumina HiSeq platform. The study's processing was this. Synthetic template baselines were used to correct PCR bias computationally, reads within Hamming distance 2 were collapsed together, and singletons that could not be merged were discarded. Reads were aligned against IMGT to assign V, D and J genes, CDR3 length and insertions or deletions at six rearrangement sites. Within each subset, clonotype counts were normalized to sorted cell number, and only after that were true diversity and Gini coefficients computed with the tcR R package. The overlap coefficient, calculated on TCRB nucleotide sequences, was used to measure repertoire sharing. In its TCRdb copy, this immuneACCESS table keeps in-frame sequences only and misses some clones. Where compared with another copy, unresolved V genes explain less than half of these, and the others have no known cause. The DNA was the basis for D and trimming; V, J and clone size are from that table. The sample records around 50,000 clones, around 40% of which are singletons. Around 0.13% of the sample rests with the top ten.

The CDR3 contains 14 residues, cysteine and phenylalanine counted. The entry retains the CDR3 DNA only, 42 bases that are in frame from base 1. The germline ends are 16 bases apart after V is trimmed by 4 bases and J by 5 bases. The germline V gene provides CDR1 SGHRS and CDR2 YFSETQ. The source is a man aged 30-40 years with type 1 diabetes. The rearranged chain carries TRBV5-1 and TRBJ2-7; a tentative D match to TRBD1 spans 6 bases. What was sequenced was stem cell memory CD4+ T cells from blood. The sample's cell subset or site, from its label and the paper: stem cell-like memory CD4+ T cells. The CDR3 sequence is CASSQRQEKDEQYF. The nucleotides are TGCGCCAGCAGCCAAAGACAGGAGAAAGACGAGCAGTACTTC.